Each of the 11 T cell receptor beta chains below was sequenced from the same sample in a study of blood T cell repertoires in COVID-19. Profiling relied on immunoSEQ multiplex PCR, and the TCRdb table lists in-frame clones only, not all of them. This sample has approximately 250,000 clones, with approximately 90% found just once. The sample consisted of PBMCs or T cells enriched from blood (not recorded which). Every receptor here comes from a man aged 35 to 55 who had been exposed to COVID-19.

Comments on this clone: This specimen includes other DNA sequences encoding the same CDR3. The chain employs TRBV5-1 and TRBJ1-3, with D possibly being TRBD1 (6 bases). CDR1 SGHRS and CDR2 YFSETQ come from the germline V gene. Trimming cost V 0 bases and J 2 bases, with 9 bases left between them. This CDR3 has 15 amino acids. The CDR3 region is CASSLGQGPGNTIYF. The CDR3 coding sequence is TGCGCCAGCAGCTTGGGGCAGGGGCCTGGAAACACCATATATTTT.

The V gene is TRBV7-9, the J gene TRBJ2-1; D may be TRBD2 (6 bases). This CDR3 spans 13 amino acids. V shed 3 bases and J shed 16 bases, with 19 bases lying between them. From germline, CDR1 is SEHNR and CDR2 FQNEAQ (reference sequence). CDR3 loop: CASSFLGGPDSFF. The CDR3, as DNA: TGTGCCAGCAGCTTTTTAGGAGGGCCGGATTCCTTCTTC.

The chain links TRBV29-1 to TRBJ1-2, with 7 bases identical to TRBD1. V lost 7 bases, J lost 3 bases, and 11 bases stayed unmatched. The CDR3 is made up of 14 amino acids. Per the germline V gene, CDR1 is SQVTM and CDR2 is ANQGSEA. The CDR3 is CSATTRGSHYGYTF. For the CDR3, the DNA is TGCAGCGCAACCACCAGGGGGTCCCACTATGGCTACACCTTC.

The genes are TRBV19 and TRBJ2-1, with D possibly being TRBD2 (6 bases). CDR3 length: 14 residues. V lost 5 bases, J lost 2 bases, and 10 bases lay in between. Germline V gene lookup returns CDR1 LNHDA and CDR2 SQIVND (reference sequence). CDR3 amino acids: CASSPGLTYNEQFF. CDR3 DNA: TGTGCCAGTAGTCCGGGACTTACCTACAATGAGCAGTTCTTC.

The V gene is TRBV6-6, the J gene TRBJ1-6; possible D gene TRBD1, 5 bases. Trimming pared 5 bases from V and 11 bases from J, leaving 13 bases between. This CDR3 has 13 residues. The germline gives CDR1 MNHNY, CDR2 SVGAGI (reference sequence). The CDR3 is CASSHKWGAPLHF. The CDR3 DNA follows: TGTGCCAGCAGTCACAAATGGGGCGCACCCCTCCACTTT.

CDR3 bases: TGTGCCAGCAGCCACCAGTACGAGCAGTACTTC. It is translated as CASSHQYEQYF. The chain recombines TRBV3-1 (or the pseudogene TRBV3-2) with TRBJ2-7; D is uncertain. V lost 3 bases and J lost 4, with 4 bases in between. Germline lookup yields CDR1 LGHDT and CDR2 YNNKEL (reference sequence). This CDR3 region has 11 residues.

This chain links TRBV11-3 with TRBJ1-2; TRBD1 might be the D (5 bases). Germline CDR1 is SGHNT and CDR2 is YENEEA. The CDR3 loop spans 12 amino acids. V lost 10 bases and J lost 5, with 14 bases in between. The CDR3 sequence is CANDLQVYGYTF. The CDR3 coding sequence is TGTGCCAACGATCTACAGGTTTATGGCTACACCTTC.

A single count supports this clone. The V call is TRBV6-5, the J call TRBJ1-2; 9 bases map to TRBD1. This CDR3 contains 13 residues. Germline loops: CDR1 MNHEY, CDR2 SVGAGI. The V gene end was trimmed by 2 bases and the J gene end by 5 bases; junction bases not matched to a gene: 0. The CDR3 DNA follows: TGTGCCAGCAGTTACGACAGGGGGTATGGCTACACCTTC. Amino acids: CASSYDRGYGYTF.

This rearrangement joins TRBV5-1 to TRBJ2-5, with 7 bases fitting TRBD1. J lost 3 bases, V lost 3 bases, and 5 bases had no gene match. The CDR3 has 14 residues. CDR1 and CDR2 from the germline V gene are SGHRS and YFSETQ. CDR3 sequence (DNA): TGCGCCAGCAGCTCAGGACAGGCCAAAGAGACCCAGTACTTC. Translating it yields CASSSGQAKETQYF.

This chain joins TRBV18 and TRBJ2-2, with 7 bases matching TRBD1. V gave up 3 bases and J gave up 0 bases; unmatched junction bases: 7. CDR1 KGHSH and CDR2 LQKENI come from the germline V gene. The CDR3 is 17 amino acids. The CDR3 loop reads CASSPRTGASNTGELFF. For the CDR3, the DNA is TGTGCCAGCTCACCCCGGACAGGAGCCTCGAACACCGGGGAGCTGTTTTTT.

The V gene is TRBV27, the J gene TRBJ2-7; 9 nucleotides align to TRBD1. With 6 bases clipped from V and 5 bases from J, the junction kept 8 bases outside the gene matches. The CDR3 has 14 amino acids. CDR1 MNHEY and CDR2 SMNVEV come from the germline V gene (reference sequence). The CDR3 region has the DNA TGTGCCAGCAGCCCGTCCGGGACAGGGAACGAGCAGTACTTC. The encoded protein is CASSPSGTGNEQYF.